This record concerns one T cell receptor beta chain sequence. Its antigen remains unidentified. Base-call qualities are not available, and no considerably larger clone is one nucleotide away. Including cysteine and phenylalanine, the CDR3 has 16 amino acids. Only CDR3 DNA remains: 48 bases, in frame from the first base. As encoded in the germline V gene (reference sequence), CDR1 is SSHAT while CDR2 is FNYEAQ. TCRbeta CDR3 regions were amplified from genomic DNA using the immunoSEQ Assay, a bias-controlled multiplex PCR. From the authors' description of their analysis: The number of nucleated cells in each sample was estimated by amplification of reference gene primers within the assay. To quantify the absolute abundance of each unique TCRbeta CDR3 rearrangement, sequence reads were collapsed and filtered. For each sample, productive Simpson clonality was calculated as the square root of Simpson's diversity index over productive rearrangements. The table was pulled from immuneACCESS by TCRdb, which kept in-frame rearrangements only. Such tables lose some clones; where checked, under half of the loss comes from unresolved V genes, and the rest has no known cause. V and J calls and clone size come straight from that table; D and trimming were deduced from the DNA. The sample table lists approximately 210,000 clones, roughly 83% of them with a count of one. Around 2.5% of the sample is taken by the ten largest.

Whole blood was collected in K2EDTA tubes by collaborating institutions according to the institutions' own protocols. For TCRbeta analysis, collaborators shipped samples as frozen whole blood, isolated PBMCs, or DNA extracted from either of those sample types. This specimen comes from a study of blood T cell repertoires in COVID-19 (dated by TCRdb to about 2020). Looking at the study overall: Samples from collaborators originated in the United States, Italy and Spain and spanned both the acute and convalescent phases of COVID-19. The prospective study material was composed of cDNA or gDNA derived from T cells, B-cell-depleted T cells, or PBMCs. The dataset comprised deeply sampled blood TCRbeta repertoires from subjects exposed to, actively infected with, or recovered from COVID-19. A freely available public database, intended as a resource for researchers studying the immune response to SARS-CoV-2, is where the repertoires were released. The samples were drawn from the first 160 participants of the ongoing ImmuneRACE study and from some 1,300 subjects provided by 6 global collaborators. A de-identified subject ID, COVID-19 status, age in years and sex were almost always included in the sample metadata. HLA class I and class II types, where available, came from metadata supplied by the sample provider rather than from assay-based typing. The investigation overall reported the following: The quantity of clinical and demographic metadata differed by source and by participant and was supplied without curation.

This receptor was obtained from a woman aged 70 to 79 with active or convalescent COVID-19. The chain joins TRBV7-7 to TRBJ2-5, and 8 junction bases match TRBD2. Source material: peripheral blood. The CDR3 region has the sequence CASAPPAGVGMETQYF. The sequence in DNA is TGTGCTAGCGCCCCCCCAGCGGGAGTTGGTATGGAGACCCAGTACTTC.